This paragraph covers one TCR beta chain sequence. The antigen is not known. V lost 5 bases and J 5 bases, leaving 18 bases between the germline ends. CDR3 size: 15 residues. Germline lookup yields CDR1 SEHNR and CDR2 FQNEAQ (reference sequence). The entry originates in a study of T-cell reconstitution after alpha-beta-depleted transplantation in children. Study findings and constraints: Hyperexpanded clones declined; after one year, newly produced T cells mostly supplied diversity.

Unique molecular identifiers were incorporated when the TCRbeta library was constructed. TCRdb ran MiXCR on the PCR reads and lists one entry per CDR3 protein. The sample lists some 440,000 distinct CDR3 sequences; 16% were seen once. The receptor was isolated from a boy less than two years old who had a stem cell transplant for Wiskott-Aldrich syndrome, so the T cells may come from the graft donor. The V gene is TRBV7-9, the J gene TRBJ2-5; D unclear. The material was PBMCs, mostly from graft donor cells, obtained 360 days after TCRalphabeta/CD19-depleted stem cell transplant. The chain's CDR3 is CASSPIRTKQETQYF. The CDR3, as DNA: TGTGCCAGCAGCCCAATCCGGACGAAGCAGGAGACCCAGTACTTC. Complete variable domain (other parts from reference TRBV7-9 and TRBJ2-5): DTGVSQNPRHKITKRGQNVTFRCDPISEHNRLYWYRQTLGQGPEFLTYFQNEAQLEKSRLLSDRFSAERPKGSFSTLEIQRTEQGDSAMYLCASSPIRTKQETQYFGPGTRLLVL.